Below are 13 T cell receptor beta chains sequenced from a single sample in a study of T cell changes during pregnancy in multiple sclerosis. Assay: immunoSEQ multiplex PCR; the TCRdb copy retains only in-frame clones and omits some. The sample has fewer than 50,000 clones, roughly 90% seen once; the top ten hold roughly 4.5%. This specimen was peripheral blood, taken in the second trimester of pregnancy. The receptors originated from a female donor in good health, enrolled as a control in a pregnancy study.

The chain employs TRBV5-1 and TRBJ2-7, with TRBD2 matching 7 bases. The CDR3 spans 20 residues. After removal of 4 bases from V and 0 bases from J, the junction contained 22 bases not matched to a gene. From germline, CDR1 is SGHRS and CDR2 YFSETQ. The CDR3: CASSITGTGRLAPNSYEQYF. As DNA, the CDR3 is TGCGCCAGCAGCATTACCGGGACGGGAAGACTAGCCCCCAACTCCTACGAGCAGTACTTC.

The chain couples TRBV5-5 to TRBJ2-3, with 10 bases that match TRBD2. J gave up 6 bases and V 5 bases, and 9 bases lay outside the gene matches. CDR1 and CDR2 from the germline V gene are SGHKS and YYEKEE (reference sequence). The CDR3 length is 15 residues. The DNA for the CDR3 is TGTGCCAGCAGTCCGCGCCTAGCGGGAGAGGATACGCAGTATTTT. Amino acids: CASSPRLAGEDTQYF.

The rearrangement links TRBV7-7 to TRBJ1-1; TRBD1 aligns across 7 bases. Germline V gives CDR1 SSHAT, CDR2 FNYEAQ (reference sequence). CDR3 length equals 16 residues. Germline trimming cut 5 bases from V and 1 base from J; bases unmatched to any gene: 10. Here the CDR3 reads CASSEQGGHWNTEAFF. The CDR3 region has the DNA TGTGCCAGCAGCGAGCAAGGGGGCCATTGGAACACTGAAGCTTTCTTT. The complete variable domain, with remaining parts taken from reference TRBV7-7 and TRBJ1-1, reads GAGVSQSPRYKVTKRGQDVTLRCDPISSHATLYWYQQALGQGPEFLTYFNYEAQPDKSGLPSDRFSAERPEGSISTLTIQRTEQRDSAMYRCASSEQGGHWNTEAFFGQGTRLTVV.

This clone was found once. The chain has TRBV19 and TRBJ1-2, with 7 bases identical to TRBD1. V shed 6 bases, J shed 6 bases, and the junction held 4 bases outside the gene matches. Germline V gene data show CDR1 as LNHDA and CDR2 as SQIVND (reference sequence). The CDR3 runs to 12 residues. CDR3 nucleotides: TGTGCCAGTAGACAGGGGTGGGATGGCTACACCTTC. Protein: CASRQGWDGYTF.

The DNA for the CDR3 is TGTGCCAGCAGCGGGACAGGGCTCACCGGGGAGCTGTTTTTT. Protein product: CASSGTGLTGELFF. V and J are TRBV5-4 and TRBJ2-2; 9 nucleotides match TRBD1. V shed 4 bases, J shed 4 bases, and the junction held 2 bases outside the gene matches. This CDR3 contains 14 residues. Germline-derived CDR1 and CDR2 are SGHNT and YYREEE (reference sequence). Drawing the rest from reference TRBV5-4 and TRBJ2-2, the complete variable domain is ETGVTQSPTHLIKTRGQQVTLRCSSQSGHNTVSWYQQALGQGPQFIFQYYREEENGRGNFPPRFSGLQFPNYSSELNVNALELDDSALYLCASSGTGLTGELFFGEGSRLTVL.

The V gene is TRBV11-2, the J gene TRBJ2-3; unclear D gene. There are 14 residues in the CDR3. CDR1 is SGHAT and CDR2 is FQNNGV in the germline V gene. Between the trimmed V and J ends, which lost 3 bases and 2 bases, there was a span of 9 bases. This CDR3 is CASSFSGSTDTQYF. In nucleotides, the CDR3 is TGTGCCAGCAGCTTCTCAGGATCCACAGATACGCAGTATTTT.

CDR3 loop: CASSQDWKGGFSGNTIYF. The DNA of the CDR3 is TGCGCCAGCAGCCAAGATTGGAAAGGCGGCTTCTCTGGAAACACCATATATTTT. V usage is TRBV4-1 and J usage is TRBJ1-3, with D unclear. The CDR3 spans 18 residues. V gave up 0 bases and J gave up 0 bases, with 15 bases separating them. The germline V gene has CDR1 MGHRA and CDR2 YSYEKL.

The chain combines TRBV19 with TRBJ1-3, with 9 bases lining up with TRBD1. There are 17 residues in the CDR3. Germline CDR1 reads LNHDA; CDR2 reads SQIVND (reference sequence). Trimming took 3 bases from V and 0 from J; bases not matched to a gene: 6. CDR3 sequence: CASSIGTGSLSGNTIYF. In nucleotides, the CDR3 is TGTGCCAGTAGTATCGGGACAGGGTCCCTCTCTGGAAACACCATATATTTT.

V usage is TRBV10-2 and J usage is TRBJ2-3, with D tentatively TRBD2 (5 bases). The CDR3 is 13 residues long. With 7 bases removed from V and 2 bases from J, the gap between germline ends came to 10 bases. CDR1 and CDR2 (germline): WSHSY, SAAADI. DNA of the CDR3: TGCGCCAGCAATCCGGGGTACACAGATACGCAGTATTTT. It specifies CASNPGYTDTQYF.

CDR3 sequence reads: CASSSPGTFGNEQYF. CDR3 nucleotide sequence: TGTGCCAGCAGCTCCCCCGGGACATTCGGGAACGAGCAGTACTTC. The V gene is TRBV5-4, the J gene TRBJ2-7, with a tentative D call TRBD1 (6 bases). This CDR3 spans 15 amino acids. Germline CDR1 SGHNT, CDR2 YYREEE (reference sequence). Trimming stripped 3 bases from V and 5 bases from J, with 18 bases between.

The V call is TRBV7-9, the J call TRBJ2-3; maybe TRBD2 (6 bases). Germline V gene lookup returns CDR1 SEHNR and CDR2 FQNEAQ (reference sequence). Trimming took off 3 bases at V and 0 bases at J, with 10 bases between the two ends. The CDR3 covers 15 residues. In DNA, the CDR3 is TGTGCCAGCAGCTTTCCGGGACTTAGCACAGATACGCAGTATTTT. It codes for CASSFPGLSTDTQYF.

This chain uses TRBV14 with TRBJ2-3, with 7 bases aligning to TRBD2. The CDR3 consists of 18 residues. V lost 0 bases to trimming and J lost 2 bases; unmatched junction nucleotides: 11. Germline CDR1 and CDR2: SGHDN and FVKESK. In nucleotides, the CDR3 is TGTGCCAGCAGCCAAGATCTCTCCGGGACTACCCTCACAGATACGCAGTATTTT. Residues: CASSQDLSGTTLTDTQYF.

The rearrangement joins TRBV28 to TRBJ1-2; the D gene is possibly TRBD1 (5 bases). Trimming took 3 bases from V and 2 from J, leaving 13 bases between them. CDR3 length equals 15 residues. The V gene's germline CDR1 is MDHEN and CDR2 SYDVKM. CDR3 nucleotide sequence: TGTGCCAGCAGTTTTGGGGGGGTGGACAACTATGGCTACACCTTC. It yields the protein CASSFGGVDNYGYTF.